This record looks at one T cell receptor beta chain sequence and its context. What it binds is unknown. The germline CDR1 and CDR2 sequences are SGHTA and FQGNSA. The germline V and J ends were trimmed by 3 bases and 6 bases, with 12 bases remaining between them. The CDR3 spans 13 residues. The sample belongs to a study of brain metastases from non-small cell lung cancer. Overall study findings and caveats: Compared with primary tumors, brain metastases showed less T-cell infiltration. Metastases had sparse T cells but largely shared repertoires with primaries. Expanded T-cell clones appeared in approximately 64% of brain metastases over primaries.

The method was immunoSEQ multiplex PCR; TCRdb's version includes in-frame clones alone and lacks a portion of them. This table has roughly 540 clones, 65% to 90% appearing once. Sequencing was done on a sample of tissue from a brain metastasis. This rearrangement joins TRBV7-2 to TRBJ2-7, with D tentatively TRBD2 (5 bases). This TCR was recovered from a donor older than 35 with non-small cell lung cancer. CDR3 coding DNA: TGTGCCAGCAGCTTTAACAGCGGCGGCGAGCAGTACTTC. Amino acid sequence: CASSFNSGGEQYF.